This TCR beta chain was sequenced during a study of cytomegalovirus exposure and HLA in healthy donors (dated by TCRdb to 2016 to 2017). About the study as a whole: According to an earlier analysis of a few hundred of the donors, about 170 million T cells yielded 90 million to 130 million unique TCR beta sequences and roughly 280 Gb of sequence data. An early release covering over 500 HLA-typed donors comprised approximately 300 gigabases of sequencing data and around 85 million unique TCR sequences. The genetic ancestry cluster associated with self-reported Caucasian donors included 70% to 85% of the 398 genotyped donors. The aim of the study was to test whether cataloging public T cell receptors could identify signatures of past pathogen exposure. The study used immunosequencing to profile the T cell repertoires of several hundred subjects and linked those repertoires to cytomegalovirus serostatus. A separate validation cohort of approximately 130 different subjects was used in addition to the roughly 700-subject first cohort. High-throughput TCR immunosequencing, statistical association of individual TCRs with disease status, and machine learning were combined to predict cytomegalovirus infection status. To study patterns of TCR occurrence, a later analysis re-analyzed previously published TCR beta repertoires from 550 to 800 donors and added high-resolution HLA genotyping. Rather than drawing on any new phenotypic data, the later analysis identified candidate immune exposures from TCR beta sequences and the way those sequences occurred across donors. An earlier analysis of about 600 of the donors used high-throughput TCR beta sequencing to judge whether each TCR beta V gene segment behaved as functional or pseudogenic. Donor age, sex, ethnicity and CMV serostatus were compiled together with the repertoire data. In a later genetic analysis, genome-wide SNP genotypes for about three fifths of the 666 donors were used, and that subset was treated as a discovery cohort. Every repertoire in the discovery cohort had been generated on one and the same sequencing platform. Class I and class II HLA loci were covered by the typing at four-digit resolution. The number of typed donors differed by locus: about 620-640 for A, B, C, DRB1 and DQB1; some 500 for DQA1; some 610 for DPA1; and about 470 for DPB1. Because of strong linkage in the cohort, roughly five DR-DQ haplotypes were treated as single units for association and clustering. Among about 400 genotyped donors of the cohort, an average of approximately 240,000 unique TCR beta nucleotide sequences was sequenced per donor, of which about 20% were non-productive.

Results and caveats for the whole study, not just this receptor: Roughly 15 rarely observed V segments, including chromosome 9 orphons, were excluded from the earlier analysis of about 500 of the donors because counts were too low. According to a later analysis, most CMV-associated TCR beta chains appeared to be HLA-restricted, and the HLA associations seemed to be driven largely by CMV exposure. In a later analysis, several top co-occurrence clusters were reported to appear linked to parvovirus B19, influenza, CMV and Epstein-Barr virus. Because the 87-base-pair reads could not distinguish some IMGT-functional V segments, including TRBV6-2 and TRBV6-3, those segments were excluded. Most TCR sequences were observed very rarely across donors, whereas some public TCRs were present in many individuals. Linkage disequilibrium might explain the correlated functional status among segregating V segments, but an unknown experimental factor could not be ruled out. A cluster of highly shared sequence variants was judged likely to represent a technical artifact of the sequencing pipeline. Specific HLA alleles were associated with more than 15,000 TCR beta sequences at a false discovery rate of 0.05 in a later analysis. A later genetic analysis reported fewer N-insertions in productive TCRs among donors in an Asian-associated ancestry cluster than the approximately 670-donor mean. V-gene and J-gene trimming of TCR beta chains was associated with a missense DCLRE1C variant in a later genetic analysis, and the association was replicated in an independent cohort. In this cohort, only TCR beta chains were sequenced, and detectable features were limited by the absence of alpha or paired-chain data. A further reported finding was that TCR beta sequences accurately predicted the HLA-A and HLA-B alleles for most subjects in the first cohort. In vitro tests confirmed that a few of the cytomegalovirus-associated TCR beta chains recognize cytomegalovirus antigens. In an earlier analysis of about 600 of the donors, most TCR beta V segments appeared in productive rearrangements about 90% or about 30% of the time, broadly matching IMGT annotations. The authors suggested that the approach could potentially be generalized to other disease states and immunological phenotypes. According to a later analysis, TCR association rates differed among HLA loci, with DRB1 alleles showing the most associated TCRs and HLA-C alleles showing the fewest. The study listed 164 TCR beta chains as associated with cytomegalovirus. For the cohort, immune exposure information was limited to CMV serostatus. HLA typing was unavailable for some donors at each locus, so association tests used only the typed subset. In a later analysis, HLA-associated TCR beta chains showed more clonal expansion and lower generation probabilities than non-associated chains that were equally common. Strong co-occurrence of HLA alleles, especially DR and DQ, made assigning TCR associations to individual alleles difficult. Roughly uniform sequencing depth across donors was assumed in presence/absence analyses, although this assumption may not hold. Cytomegalovirus status was reported to be diagnosed by the classifier with high specificity and sensitivity in both the original and validation cohorts.

The protocol used for the library was the immunoSEQ multiplex PCR assay. For the multiplex PCR, a mixture combining 60 forward primers for TCR Vbeta segments and 13 reverse primers for TCR Jbeta segments was used. The CDR3 region of rearranged TCR beta genes was amplified from genomic DNA by a multiplex PCR assay. Amplified TCR beta libraries were sequenced as 87-base-pair reads on the Illumina HiSeq System. The study's processing was this. In a later analysis, tens of millions of unique TCR beta chains were counted across the roughly 670 repertoires, and some 10 million of these chains were shared by at least two donors. To remove PCR and sequencing errors, raw reads were error-corrected and collapsed into unique sequences using a nearest-neighbor algorithm that merged closely related sequences. V, D and J gene segments were assigned by aligning CDR3 sequences to IMGT reference sequences. For a sequence to be retained, at least a six-nucleotide match to both a V gene segment and a J gene segment was required. Rearrangements were called productive when the CDR3 lacked stop codons and stayed in frame with V and J; all others were non-productive. Following IMGT convention, CDR3 was defined as the stretch from the second conserved V-encoded cysteine to the conserved J-encoded phenylalanine. The earlier analysis of 450 to 750 of the donors excluded any sequence lacking an unambiguous match to a single V gene segment. An earlier analysis of 587 of the donors classified V segments as functional when productive rearrangements were above 56.7% and as segregating when the standard deviation between donors was above 5%. A statistical classification framework was developed to diagnose cytomegalovirus status using the catalog of TCR beta chain sequences. V and J gene assignment, in a later analysis, came from comparing TCR nucleotide sequences with IMGT/GENE-DB human TR gene sequences. In a later analysis, CDR3 sequences and most-parsimonious VDJ recombination scenarios were assigned using the TCRdist pipeline. In a later analysis, each TCR beta chain was defined by its CDR3 amino acid sequence together with its V-gene family, and reads lacking a unique V-gene family were excluded. As a way to deal with suspected cross-contamination and a sequencing artifact, a later analysis dropped over 550 nucleotide sequences that were highly shared and had low generation probability. In a later analysis, a clonal expansion index was calculated for each public chain from normalized within-repertoire ranks of inferred template counts. In a later analysis, generation probabilities were computed using a VDJ recombination model fitted to out-of-frame rearrangements, and the results were checked against IGoR. Hypergeometric tests were used in a later analysis to score TCR-TCR, TCR-HLA and TCR-CMV co-occurrence, with a repertoire-size bias correction applied to the TCR pairs. A later analysis estimated false discovery rates by permuting HLA or CMV assignments 20 times. In a later analysis, co-occurring TCRs were grouped using DBSCAN, and TCRdist sequence similarity was added for clustering within HLA-allele-positive subsets. Repertoires with fewer than 30,000 or more than 120,000 public chains, plus five repertoires with anomalous nucleotide sharing, were excluded from co-occurrence clustering. Held by TCRdb, this immuneACCESS table contains in-frame sequences only and omits some clones. Under half of the omission traces to an unresolved V gene where checked; the cause of the rest is unknown. For V, J and clone size, that table is used; D and trimming come from the DNA. Present in this sample are 160,000 or so clones, 65% to 90% of which were seen just once. Jointly, the top ten make up around 7% of the sample.

V is shortened by 6 bases, J by 6 bases, and the region joining them spans 12 bases. CDR1 and CDR2, per the germline V gene, are MNHNS and SASEGT. The CDR3 runs 13 residues from the cysteine to the phenylalanine. The kept DNA is CDR3 alone, 39 bases in frame from the first base. The cohort consisted of 650 to 850 healthy bone marrow donors. At the time of sampling, all cohort members were nominally healthy, though unrecorded immune exposures were likely present. The donor was CMV seropositive and was included in the group of 300 or so seropositive cohort members. Each donor provided a peripheral blood sample, and peripheral blood mononuclear cells were used for TCR beta sequencing. Genomic DNA extraction from the blood cell samples was performed with the Qiagen DNeasy Blood Extraction Kit. Concerning this clone itself: Its antigen has not been determined. No much larger clone exists at a distance of one base, and base qualities are not known.

This clonotype originated in a woman in her fifties or sixties in good health and CMV-seropositive. The specimen sequenced was PBMCs. The sequence links TRBV6-1 to TRBJ1-5, with the D gene not confidently named. CDR3 reads: CASSEALRQPQHF. The DNA sequence is TGTGCCAGCAGCGAGGCCCTTCGTCAGCCCCAGCATTTT.